This T cell receptor beta chain was sequenced in a study of beta chain features in type 1 diabetes. Sorted populations all had greater than 98% purity. This clone was found a few times. No antigen is known for it. Study observations and caveats: In patients and controls equally, PCR might favor templates that are shorter. Type 1 diabetes patients showed a moderate but significant shortening of TCRB CDR3s in all four CD4+ subsets.

The investigators reverse transcribed all of the isolated RNA, so they sequenced expressed TCRB transcripts. Using immunoSEQ multiplex PCR, the repertoire was profiled, and TCRdb retains in-frame clones only, with some absent. The repertoire holds 350,000 to 450,000 clones, with over 11% as singletons. The TCR sequence derives from a man under 40 in good health. Sequencing was performed on naive CD4+ T cells from blood.

In DNA form, the CDR3 reads TGCGCCAGCAGCTTGAAAGACGGCTATGGCTACACCTTC. Protein: CASSLKDGYGYTF. The rearrangement links TRBV5-1 to TRBJ1-2; unclear D gene. This CDR3 is built from 13 residues. The germline V gene has CDR1 SGHRS and CDR2 YFSETQ. V lost 1 base to trimming and J lost 4 bases, with 8 bases between them.